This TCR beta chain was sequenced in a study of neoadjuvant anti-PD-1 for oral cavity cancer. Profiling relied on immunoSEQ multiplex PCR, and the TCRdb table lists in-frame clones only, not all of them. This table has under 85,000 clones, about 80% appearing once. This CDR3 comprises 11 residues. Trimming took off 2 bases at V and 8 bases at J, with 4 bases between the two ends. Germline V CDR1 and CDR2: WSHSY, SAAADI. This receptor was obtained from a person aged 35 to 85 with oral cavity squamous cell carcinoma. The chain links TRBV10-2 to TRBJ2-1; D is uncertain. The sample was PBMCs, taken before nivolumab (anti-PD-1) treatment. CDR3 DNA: TGCGCCAGCAGTGAGGGGGATGAGCAGTTCTTC. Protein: CASSEGDEQFF.